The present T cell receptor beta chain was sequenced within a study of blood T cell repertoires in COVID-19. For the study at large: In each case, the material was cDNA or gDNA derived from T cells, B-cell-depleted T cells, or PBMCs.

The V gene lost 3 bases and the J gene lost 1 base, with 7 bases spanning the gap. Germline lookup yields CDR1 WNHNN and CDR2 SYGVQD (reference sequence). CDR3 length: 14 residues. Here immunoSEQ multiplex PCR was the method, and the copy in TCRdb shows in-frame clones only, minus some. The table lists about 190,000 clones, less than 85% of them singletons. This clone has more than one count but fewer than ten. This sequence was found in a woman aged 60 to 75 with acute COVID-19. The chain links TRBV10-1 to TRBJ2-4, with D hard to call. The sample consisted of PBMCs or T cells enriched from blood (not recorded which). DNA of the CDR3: TGCGCCAGCAGTGACCAGGCGGCCAAAAACATTCAGTACTTC. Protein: CASSDQAAKNIQYF.